The present TCR beta chain was sequenced within a study of CD8+ T cells in alopecia areata. Study overall: Grafts of skin from C3H/HeJ donors aged roughly 6-13 months with spontaneous alopecia went to female C3H/HeJ mice aged about 7-10 weeks.

Study findings and constraints: Scalp samples also yield sequences from resident alphabeta T cells of normal skin. Affected lesional scalp, above all in alopecia totalis/universalis, was more clonal than normal scalp.

The germline V gene encodes CDR1 SGHSA and CDR2 FRNQAP. The CDR3 loop spans 12 amino acids. V was cut by 5 bases and J by 3 bases, with 8 bases left in between. Extracted RNA was reverse transcribed into cDNA, the sequencing template. This table comes from immunoSEQ multiplex PCR, and its TCRdb copy is limited to in-frame clones, with some not included. This record lists some 110,000 clones, none seen once only, and the top ten clones contain around a fifth. As for this clone: Its antigen remains unidentified. Gene names follow the mouse nomenclature. The CDR3 end falls 4 residues outside the read, so it is completed with the germline J gene.

V and J are TRBV16 and TRBJ2-7, with a possible D match to TRBD1 (5 bases). The specimen was lesional skin. The clonotype comes from a C3H/HeJ mouse with alopecia areata. MHC haplotype of the mouse line: H2-k. The part of the CDR3 DNA that was read is TGTGCAAGCAGCCACCAGGGCTAT. Translation: CASSHQGY. The entire CDR3 reads CASSHQGYEQYF.